The 26 T cell receptor beta chains below all came from one sample that was sequenced in a study of T cells in pancreatic ductal adenocarcinoma. Surgery without prior neoadjuvant therapy was the treatment of the selected pancreatic ductal adenocarcinoma patients. The data were produced by immunoSEQ multiplex PCR, yet TCRdb's version contains in-frame clones alone and is incomplete. The sample comprises 12,000 or so clones, roughly 89% of which are singletons, and 18% rests with the top ten. Material: PBMCs. These receptors came from a human donor with pancreatic ductal adenocarcinoma.

V is TRBV11-2 and J is TRBJ1-1; D call uncertain. From germline, CDR1 is SGHAT and CDR2 FQNNGV. This CDR3 is 14 amino acids long. V was pared by 1 base and J by 0 bases, with 6 bases between. The CDR3 nucleotides are TGTGCCAGCAGCTTAGTATCGGTGAACACTGAAGCTTTCTTT. This codes for CASSLVSVNTEAFF.

J is TRBJ1-2 and V is TRBV29-1, with 9 bases matching TRBD1. Germline values: CDR1 SQVTM, CDR2 ANQGSEA. CDR3 length equals 13 residues. Germline trimming cut 6 bases from V and 4 bases from J; bases unmatched to any gene: 6. For the CDR3, the DNA is TGCAGCGTACCCGGGACAGGGCTCTATGGCTACACCTTC. Amino acids: CSVPGTGLYGYTF.

The chain carries TRBV7-9 and TRBJ1-5, with 11 positions matching TRBD1. The CDR3 runs 18 residues. Germline lookup yields CDR1 SEHNR and CDR2 FQNEAQ (reference sequence). The J segment lost 0 bases and the V segment lost 5 bases, leaving 9 bases of the junction unmatched. In DNA, the CDR3 is TGTGCCAGCAGCCACGGGACAGGGGGACTAAATAGCAATCAGCCCCAGCATTTT. This encodes CASSHGTGGLNSNQPQHF. Drawing the rest from reference TRBV7-9 and TRBJ1-5, the complete variable domain is DTGVSQNPRHKITKRGQNVTFRCDPISEHNRLYWYRQTLGQGPEFLTYFQNEAQLEKSRLLSDRFSAERPKGSFSTLEIQRTEQGDSAMYLCASSHGTGGLNSNQPQHFGDGTRLSIL.

This chain connects TRBV4-3 to TRBJ1-4; possible D gene TRBD1, 6 bases. V dropped 7 bases and J dropped 2 bases, with 11 bases sitting between them. Germline V lookup: CDR1 LGHNA, CDR2 YSLEER. The CDR3 spans 14 residues. CDR3 in DNA: TGCGCCAGCAAGACAGGACAGACTAATGAAAAACTGTTTTTT. This translates into CASKTGQTNEKLFF.

Only a few counts were recorded for this clone. The chain recombines TRBV6-5 with TRBJ2-7, with TRBD2 identical over 7 bases. CDR3 length equals 13 residues. The V and J ends lost 5 bases and 4 bases, in that order; junction bases with no gene match: 5. Germline values: CDR1 MNHEY, CDR2 SVGAGI. CDR3 DNA sequence: TGTGCCAGCAGTATGACTAGCAAGTACGAGCAGTACTTC. Its protein product is CASSMTSKYEQYF.

This chain joins TRBV2 and TRBJ2-5; D is undetermined. Germline loops: CDR1 SNHLY, CDR2 FYNNEI. The CDR3 runs 13 residues. Trimming took off 11 bases at V and 2 bases at J, with 15 bases between the two ends. The CDR3 protein is CASAGHVQETQYF. Written as DNA, the CDR3 is TGTGCCTCAGCTGGGCACGTACAAGAGACCCAGTACTTC.

This chain links TRBV2 with TRBJ2-5; 7 bases are shared with TRBD1. V dropped 3 bases and J dropped 3; count of bases not matched to a gene: 4. CDR1 is SNHLY, CDR2 FYNNEI, per germline. This CDR3 contains 14 residues. The CDR3 loop is CASSDPDREETQYF. In DNA form, the CDR3 reads TGTGCCAGCAGTGATCCCGACAGGGAAGAGACCCAGTACTTC.

This clone came up once. This sequence joins TRBV5-5 and TRBJ2-7; possible D gene TRBD2, 6 bases. V was trimmed by 2 bases and J by 4 bases, leaving 16 bases between them. The CDR3 covers 15 residues. CDR1 SGHKS and CDR2 YYEKEE come from the germline V gene (reference sequence). Here the CDR3 DNA reads TGTGCCAGCAGCTTTTTTCCGGGAGAGGGGTACGAGCAGTACTTC. It codes for CASSFFPGEGYEQYF.

The chain recombines TRBV4-1 with TRBJ1-1; perhaps TRBD1 as D (5 bases). CDR1 MGHRA and CDR2 YSYEKL come from the germline V gene. CDR3 length equals 15 residues. Trimming stripped 3 bases from V and 1 base from J, with 12 bases between. CDR3 region: CASSQLGGPNTEAFF. The CDR3 DNA reads TGCGCCAGCAGCCAGCTTGGGGGACCGAACACTGAAGCTTTCTTT.

The V and J genes are TRBV29-1 and TRBJ1-4; D is perhaps TRBD1 (5 bases). This CDR3 comprises 13 residues. The germline gives CDR1 SQVTM, CDR2 ANQGSEA. The V gene lost 7 bases and the J gene lost 8 bases, with 17 bases spanning the gap. The CDR3 sequence is CSAGQGKGEKLFF. For the CDR3, the DNA is TGCAGCGCAGGCCAGGGAAAGGGAGAAAAACTGTTTTTT.

J is TRBJ2-1 and V is TRBV29-1, with 12 positions matching TRBD1. Germline trimming cut 4 bases from V and 7 bases from J; bases unmatched to any gene: 5. This CDR3 is 14 amino acids long. CDR1 and CDR2 from the germline V gene are SQVTM and ANQGSEA. The CDR3 region is CSVGGDRGRNEQFF. The DNA of the CDR3 is TGCAGCGTTGGAGGGGACAGGGGGCGGAATGAGCAGTTCTTC.

This sequence joins TRBV19 and TRBJ2-7; D not resolved. CDR3 length: 15 residues. V gave up 3 bases and J gave up 1 base, with 13 bases separating them. Germline values: CDR1 LNHDA, CDR2 SQIVND (reference sequence). The CDR3 nucleotides read TGTGCCAGTAGTATGGGCGCACAGTGGTCCTACGAGCAGTACTTC. This sequence encodes CASSMGAQWSYEQYF.

The genes are TRBV2 and TRBJ1-5; D remains unclear. Trimming stripped 5 bases from V and 10 bases from J, with 9 bases between. This CDR3 region has 11 residues. The germline gives CDR1 SNHLY, CDR2 FYNNEI. The CDR3 loop is CASSSPGPQHF. The CDR3 DNA reads TGTGCCAGCAGTTCCCCGGGACCCCAGCATTTT.

This sequence joins TRBV7-2 and TRBJ1-1; 7 positions match TRBD1. With V trimmed by 5 bases and J by 11 bases, 11 bases remained unmatched. This CDR3 spans 13 amino acids. Per germline, CDR1 SGHTA and CDR2 FQGNSA. The CDR3 here is CASSLRTGPRAFF. In DNA form, the CDR3 reads TGTGCCAGCAGCCTCCGGACAGGACCGAGGGCTTTCTTT.

The rearrangement links TRBV27 to TRBJ1-2, with D perhaps TRBD1 (6 bases). Germline V gene lookup returns CDR1 MNHEY and CDR2 SMNVEV (reference sequence). Trimming left V 4 bases short and J 2 bases short, with 11 bases between. The CDR3 has 14 amino acids. The CDR3 DNA follows: TGTGCCAGCAGTTCCGGGGGGCAGAACTATGGCTACACCTTC. Protein: CASSSGGQNYGYTF.

Concerning this clone: One junction end disagrees with the germline gene, perhaps due to a read error. This chain joins TRBV28 and TRBJ2-7; a possible D gene is TRBD1 (6 bases). CDR1 and CDR2 (germline): MDHEN, SYDVKM. The CDR3 sequence is 15 residues long. The CDR3 bases are TGTGCCAGCACTTTACCGGGACAAGCGACCTACGAGCAGTACTTC. Translating gives CASTLPGQATYEQYF.

The chain carries TRBV29-1 and TRBJ2-7, with 10 bases that match TRBD2. Germline loops: CDR1 SQVTM, CDR2 ANQGSEA. The CDR3 sequence is 17 residues long. J lost 3 bases, V lost 3 bases, and 14 bases had no gene match. The CDR3 is CSVEGAGRLAGVYEQYF. CDR3 sequence (DNA): TGCAGCGTTGAGGGGGCTGGGAGACTAGCGGGCGTCTACGAGCAGTACTTC.

This clone was detected only a few times. The J gene is TRBJ2-7, the V gene TRBV19; D not certain. Germline V CDR1 and CDR2: LNHDA, SQIVND (reference sequence). V dropped 4 bases and J dropped 5 bases, with 12 bases sitting between them. The CDR3 extends over 13 amino acids. The CDR3 sequence is CASSNGVGNEQYF. The CDR3 coding sequence is TGTGCCAGTAGTAATGGAGTGGGGAACGAGCAGTACTTC.

This clone has a single count. This chain uses TRBV30 with TRBJ1-2; D gene uncertain. Between the trimmed V and J ends, which lost 4 bases and 2 bases, there was a span of 8 bases. Germline CDR1 reads GTSNPN; CDR2 reads SVGIG (reference sequence). This CDR3 is built from 12 residues. The DNA of the CDR3 is TGTGCCTGGAAGGTGGGAAACTATGGCTACACCTTC. Encoded protein: CAWKVGNYGYTF.

V and J are TRBV19 and TRBJ1-1; D is unclear. V was pared by 4 bases and J by 5 bases, with 14 bases between. CDR1 and CDR2 from the germline V gene are LNHDA and SQIVND (reference sequence). This CDR3 region has 14 residues. The chain's CDR3 is CASSTPGGGTEAFF. The CDR3 region has the DNA TGTGCCAGTAGTACCCCGGGCGGAGGTACTGAAGCTTTCTTT. Looking up the rest from reference TRBV19 and TRBJ1-1 gives the full variable domain: DGGITQSPKYLFRKEGQNVTLSCEQNLNHDAMYWYRQDPGQGLRLIYYSQIVNDFQKGDIAEGYSVSREKKESFPLTVTSAQKNPTAFYLCASSTPGGGTEAFFGQGTRLTVV.

The V call is TRBV11-2, the J call TRBJ1-1; the D gene is possibly TRBD1 (6 bases). Trimming removed 6 bases from V and 5 bases from J, with 13 bases in between. The length of the CDR3 is 13 residues. Germline CDR1 reads SGHAT; CDR2 reads FQNNGV. CDR3 protein: CASSSTGRTEAFF. The CDR3 coding sequence is TGTGCCAGCAGTAGCACAGGGCGTACTGAAGCTTTCTTT.

This clone was seen more than once but under ten times. V is TRBV18 and J is TRBJ2-3, with D unclear. This CDR3 is 13 amino acids long. Germline CDR1 reads KGHSH; CDR2 reads LQKENI. Trimming took 1 base from V and 6 from J, leaving 8 bases between them. This chain's CDR3 is CASSPQESDTQYF. The CDR3 bases are TGTGCCAGCTCACCACAGGAGAGTGATACGCAGTATTTT.

The rearrangement links TRBV5-1 to TRBJ1-1, with TRBD1 matching over 11 bases. This CDR3 contains 17 residues. Germline V gene sequence: CDR1 SGHRS, CDR2 YFSETQ. J was trimmed by 4 bases and V by 0 bases; bases with no gene match: 8. The CDR3 bases are TGCGCCAGCAGCTTGGGTGGGACAGGGGGGGATGGCACTGAAGCTTTCTTT. Its protein product is CASSLGGTGGDGTEAFF.

The chain recombines TRBV7-2 with TRBJ2-2; 10 nucleotides align to TRBD2. The CDR3 consists of 18 residues. V shed 0 bases and J 7 bases; nucleotides not matched to a gene: 11. The V gene's germline CDR1 is SGHTA and CDR2 FQGNSA. CDR3 coding DNA: TGTGCCAGCAGCTTAGCGGGGAAGCGGGGGGGCCGGATCGGGGAGCTGTTTTTT. Protein: CASSLAGKRGGRIGELFF.

The chain is built from TRBV6-1 and TRBJ2-5; D is ambiguous. Per germline, CDR1 MNHNS and CDR2 SASEGT. Trimming took off 8 bases at V and 2 bases at J, with 3 bases between the two ends. The CDR3 sequence is 10 residues long. The CDR3 loop is CASSQETQYF. The CDR3 DNA reads TGTGCCAGCTCTCAAGAGACCCAGTACTTC.

The chain links TRBV18 to TRBJ2-5; TRBD2 matches 8 bases. The V gene's germline CDR1 is KGHSH and CDR2 LQKENI. V dropped 4 bases and J dropped 5; count of bases not matched to a gene: 9. The CDR3 consists of 15 residues. CDR3 coding DNA: TGTGCCAGCTCACTATTAACGGGAGGGCAGGAGACCCAGTACTTC. It translates to CASSLLTGGQETQYF.